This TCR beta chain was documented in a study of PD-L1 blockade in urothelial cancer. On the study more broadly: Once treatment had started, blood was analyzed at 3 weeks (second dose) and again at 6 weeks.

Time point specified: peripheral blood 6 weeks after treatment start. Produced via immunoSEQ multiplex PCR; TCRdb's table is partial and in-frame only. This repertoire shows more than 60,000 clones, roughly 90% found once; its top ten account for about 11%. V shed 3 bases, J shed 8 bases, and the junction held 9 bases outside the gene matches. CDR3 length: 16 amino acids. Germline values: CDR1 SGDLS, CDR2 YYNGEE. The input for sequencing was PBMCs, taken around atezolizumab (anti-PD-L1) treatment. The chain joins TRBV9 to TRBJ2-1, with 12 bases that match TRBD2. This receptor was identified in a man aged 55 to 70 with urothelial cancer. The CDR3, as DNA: TGTGCCAGCAGCGGTCACACTAGCGGGAGGTATGATGAGCAGTTCTTC. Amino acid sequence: CASSGHTSGRYDEQFF.